This note documents a single TCR beta chain sequence. Germline is not matched at one junction end, which may reflect a read error. The sample is drawn from a study of glioma-infiltrating T cells. This CDR3 spans 16 amino acids. Germline V gene sequence: CDR1 MRHNA, CDR2 SNTAGT. Using RNA template, CDR3s of TCR alpha and beta were amplified with iRepertoire arm-PCR. TCRdb ran MiXCR on the multiplex PCR reads and lists one entry per CDR3 protein. Of approximately 10,000 distinct CDR3 sequences detected, around three fifths appear once; the ten largest clones hold less than 25%. The specimen sequenced was glioma tissue, nonneoplastic brain tissue, or PBMCs (not recorded which). This chain uses TRBV6-4 with TRBJ2-3; D is ambiguous. This clonotype was obtained from a human donor with low-grade glioma or glioblastoma, undergoing nonglioma brain surgery, or in good health (not recorded which). CDR3 DNA sequence: TGTGCCTGCAGTGAGAAGGCCGGATCGGGCACAGATACGCAGTATTTT. As protein: CACSEKAGSGTDTQYF.